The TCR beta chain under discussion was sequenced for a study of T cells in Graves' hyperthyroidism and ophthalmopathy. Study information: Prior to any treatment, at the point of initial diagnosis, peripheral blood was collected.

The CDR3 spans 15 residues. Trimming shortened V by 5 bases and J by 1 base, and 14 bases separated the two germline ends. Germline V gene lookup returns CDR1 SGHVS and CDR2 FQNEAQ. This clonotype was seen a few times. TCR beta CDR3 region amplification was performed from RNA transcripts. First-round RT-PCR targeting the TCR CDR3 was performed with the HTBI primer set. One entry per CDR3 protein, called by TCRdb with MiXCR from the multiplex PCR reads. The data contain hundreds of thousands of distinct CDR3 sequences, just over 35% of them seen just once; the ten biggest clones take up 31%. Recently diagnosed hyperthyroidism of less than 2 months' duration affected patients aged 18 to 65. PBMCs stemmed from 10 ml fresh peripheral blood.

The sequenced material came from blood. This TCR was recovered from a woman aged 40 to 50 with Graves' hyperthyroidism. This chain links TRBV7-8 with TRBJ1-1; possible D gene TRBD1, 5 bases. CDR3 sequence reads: CASSRWGRENTEAFF. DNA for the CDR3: TGTGCCAGCAGCCGATGGGGACGGGAGAACACTGAAGCTTTCTTT.